Below, 28 T cell receptor beta chains from the same sample are listed, as sequenced in a study of T cells in localized non-small cell lung cancer. Method: immunoSEQ multiplex PCR; TCRdb's copy keeps in-frame clones and lacks some. This sample carries 31,000 or so clones, approximately 88% of them seen once, and the ten largest clones take 3.5% to 5%. The sequenced sample was peripheral blood mononuclear cells, obtained before any cancer treatment. All receptors come from a woman aged 40-70 years with stage III lung adenocarcinoma.

This clone was seen more than once but under ten times. The chain employs TRBV27 and TRBJ2-2; weak D call: TRBD2 (7 bases). The V end lost 6 bases, the J end lost 7 bases, and 21 bases lay between the germline ends. CDR3 length equals 16 residues. CDR1 MNHEY and CDR2 SMNVEV come from the germline V gene (reference sequence). CDR3 DNA: TGTGCCAGCAGCCCATGGAAGGGGGGGCCGGTCGGGGAGCTGTTTTTT. As protein: CASSPWKGGPVGELFF.

The chain carries TRBV30 and TRBJ1-6, with TRBD1 as a possible D gene (5 bases). Germline V CDR1 and CDR2: GTSNPN, SVGIG (reference sequence). This CDR3 region has 14 residues. The V end was cut by 5 bases, the J end by 9 bases, with 17 bases between. The CDR3 DNA reads as TGTGCCTGGGACCCCCCAGGGATGGGTTCACCCCTCCACTTT. Its translation is CAWDPPGMGSPLHF.

This clone was observed a single time. The chain recombines TRBV5-1 with TRBJ1-2, with D possibly being TRBD1 (5 bases). Trimming removed 0 bases from V and 4 bases from J, with 13 bases in between. Germline V gene sequence: CDR1 SGHRS, CDR2 YFSETQ. The CDR3 contains 15 residues. The CDR3 loop is CASSLGGTEAYGYTF. CDR3 coding DNA: TGCGCCAGCAGCTTGGGAGGGACGGAGGCCTATGGCTACACCTTC.

This rearrangement joins TRBV29-1 to TRBJ2-1; D assignment may be TRBD1 or TRBD2 (5 bases each). Germline-derived CDR1 and CDR2 are SQVTM and ANQGSEA. The CDR3 contains 14 residues. V gave up 5 bases and J gave up 6 bases, with 17 bases separating them. The CDR3 loop is CSVLRGTGPNEQFF. The DNA of the CDR3 is TGCAGCGTTCTGAGGGGCACCGGCCCCAATGAGCAGTTCTTC.

V and J are TRBV6-5 and TRBJ2-1; 8 nucleotides match TRBD2. Germline trimming cut 0 bases from V and 7 bases from J; bases unmatched to any gene: 5. This CDR3 has 15 residues. CDR1 is MNHEY, CDR2 SVGAGI, per germline. The CDR3 region has the DNA TGTGCCAGCAGTTACTCATTCGGGAGGGGGAATGAGCAGTTCTTC. Its protein is CASSYSFGRGNEQFF.

By share, this clone counts as medium-sized. The chain couples TRBV7-8 to TRBJ1-2; 7 nucleotides line up with TRBD1. V lost 1 base to trimming and J lost 2 bases; unmatched junction nucleotides: 4. Germline CDR1 and CDR2: SGHVS and FQNEAQ. The CDR3 length is 15 residues. The CDR3 sequence: CASSLVRGGNYGYTF. Here the CDR3 DNA reads TGTGCCAGCAGCTTAGTCAGGGGGGGGAACTATGGCTACACCTTC.

This clone appeared a single time. The junction differs from germline at one of its ends, possibly a read error. This chain joins TRBV7-3 and TRBJ2-3, with 8 bases lining up with TRBD1. Per germline, CDR1 SGHTA and CDR2 FQGTGA. The CDR3 totals 14 residues. The CDR3 sequence is CTSSPQGAADTQYF. The DNA for the CDR3 is TGTACCAGCAGCCCGCAGGGGGCCGCAGATACGCAGTATTTT.

The chain couples TRBV9 to TRBJ1-6; D gene uncertain. V was trimmed by 7 bases and J by 4 bases, leaving 12 bases between them. This CDR3 region has 14 residues. Per germline, CDR1 SGDLS and CDR2 YYNGEE. The CDR3, as DNA: TGTGCCAGCGGCGACATAACTTATAATTCACCCCTCCACTTT. Translating it yields CASGDITYNSPLHF.

The rearrangement joins TRBV7-2 to TRBJ2-1; 9 bases are shared with TRBD2. CDR3 size: 16 residues. The V gene end was trimmed by 5 bases and the J gene end by 0 bases; junction bases not matched to a gene: 5. Germline values: CDR1 SGHTA, CDR2 FQGNSA. The CDR3 reads CASSPRLADSYNEQFF. The CDR3 DNA is TGTGCCAGCAGCCCCCGACTAGCGGACTCCTACAATGAGCAGTTCTTC.

The rearrangement links TRBV7-2 to TRBJ1-4; D is ambiguous. Germline loops: CDR1 SGHTA, CDR2 FQGNSA. V dropped 6 bases and J dropped 3 bases, with 8 bases sitting between them. This CDR3 region has 13 residues. CDR3 loop: CASSRASNEKLFF. The CDR3 DNA sequence: TGTGCCAGCAGTCGAGCATCTAATGAAAAACTGTTTTTT.

This clone was observed a handful of times. This chain uses TRBV30 with TRBJ2-5; a weak D match, TRBD1 (6 bases). The V gene's germline CDR1 is GTSNPN and CDR2 SVGIG (reference sequence). V lost 5 bases and J lost 6, with 16 bases in between. The CDR3 is made up of 13 amino acids. This chain's CDR3 is CAWEGDHGQTQYF. DNA for the CDR3: TGTGCCTGGGAGGGGGACCACGGTCAGACCCAGTACTTC. The entire variable domain, with the rest obtained from reference TRBV30 and TRBJ2-5, is as follows: SQTIHQWPATLVQPVGSPLSLECTVEGTSNPNLYWYRQAAGRGLQLLFYSVGIGQISSEVPQNLSASRPQDRQFILSSKKLLLSDSGFYLCAWEGDHGQTQYFGPGTRLLVL.

The CDR3 loop reads CASSLLAGNTEAFF. CDR3 in DNA: TGTGCCAGCAGTTTATTGGCGGGGAACACTGAAGCTTTCTTT. This rearrangement joins TRBV28 to TRBJ1-1; D is unclear. In germline, CDR1 is MDHEN, CDR2 SYDVKM. Trimming pared 1 base from V and 1 base from J, leaving 7 bases between. This CDR3 is 14 amino acids long.

This clone was seen a handful of times. The CDR3 sequence is CASSLGALYGYTF. For the CDR3, the DNA is TGTGCCAGCAGCCTAGGGGCACTCTATGGCTACACCTTC. J is TRBJ1-2 and V is TRBV11-2; D is perhaps TRBD1 (5 bases). Germline CDR1 SGHAT, CDR2 FQNNGV. The CDR3 length is 13 residues. Trimming pared 5 bases from V and 4 bases from J, leaving 11 bases between.

The chain employs TRBV18 and TRBJ2-2, with a possible D match to TRBD1 (6 bases). The germline V gene encodes CDR1 KGHSH and CDR2 LQKENI. The CDR3 extends over 13 amino acids. Trimming removed 8 bases from V and 2 bases from J, with 9 bases in between. The CDR3 DNA reads as TGTGCCAGCGTACAGGGCAACACCGGGGAGCTGTTTTTT. This translates into CASVQGNTGELFF.

The rearrangement joins TRBV11-2 to TRBJ2-7; 11 bases are a match to TRBD2. Germline CDR1 is SGHAT and CDR2 is FQNNGV. CDR3 length equals 15 residues. Losses at the gene ends were 6 bases for V and 3 bases for J; bases not matched to a gene: 7. The CDR3 nucleotides read TGTGCCAGCAGGGGCATAGCGGGAGGGATCTACGAGCAGTACTTC. Protein: CASRGIAGGIYEQYF.

The chain links TRBV28 to TRBJ1-5; a possible D gene is TRBD1 (5 bases). The length of the CDR3 is 16 residues. Trimming took off 3 bases at V and 0 bases at J, with 12 bases between the two ends. Looked up from germline, CDR1 is MDHEN and CDR2 is SYDVKM. The DNA for the CDR3 is TGTGCCAGCAGTTTGGGGAAGGGGCATAGCAATCAGCCCCAGCATTTT. Protein sequence: CASSLGKGHSNQPQHF.

V usage is TRBV28 and J usage is TRBJ1-4; no clear D gene. CDR1 MDHEN and CDR2 SYDVKM come from the germline V gene. This CDR3 contains 16 residues. V dropped 1 base and J dropped 0 bases, with 9 bases sitting between them. The CDR3 bases are TGTGCCAGCAGTTTATTGGACGGCACAACTAATGAAAAACTGTTTTTT. It encodes CASSLLDGTTNEKLFF.

In DNA form, the CDR3 reads TGTGCCAGCAGCCGGACTAGTGCAGATACGCAGTATTTT. This encodes CASSRTSADTQYF. The chain combines TRBV7-9 with TRBJ2-3; 7 nucleotides agree with TRBD2. CDR3 length: 13 amino acids. The germline CDR1 and CDR2 sequences are SEHNR and FQNEAQ (reference sequence). The V and J ends lost 5 bases and 4 bases, in that order; junction bases with no gene match: 3.

Relative to its sample, this clone is medium-sized. The genes are TRBV4-1 and TRBJ1-2; 7 bases align to TRBD1. Losses at the gene ends were 1 base for V and 4 bases for J; bases not matched to a gene: 12. The CDR3 covers 17 residues. Germline CDR1 and CDR2: MGHRA and YSYEKL. The CDR3 sequence is CASSQGLRGGAGYGYTF. DNA for the CDR3: TGCGCCAGCAGCCAAGGGTTACGAGGGGGCGCGGGCTATGGCTACACCTTC.

The chain joins TRBV30 to TRBJ2-6; D uncertain. V lost 0 bases, J lost 1 base, and 4 bases lay in between. The CDR3 has 14 residues. The germline V gene encodes CDR1 GTSNPN and CDR2 SVGIG (reference sequence). CDR3 in DNA: TGTGCCTGGAGTGTGGGGTCTGGGGCCAACGTCCTGACTTTC. Amino acid sequence: CAWSVGSGANVLTF. The full variable domain, with the rest looked up from reference TRBV30 and TRBJ2-6, is SQTIHQWPATLVQPVGSPLSLECTVEGTSNPNLYWYRQAAGRGLQLLFYSVGIGQISSEVPQNLSASRPQDRQFILSSKKLLLSDSGFYLCAWSVGSGANVLTFGAGSRLTVL.

The J gene is TRBJ2-2, the V gene TRBV7-3, with 8 bases fitting TRBD1. In germline, CDR1 is SGHTA, CDR2 FQGTGA. Losses at the gene ends were 5 bases for V and 1 base for J; bases not matched to a gene: 6. The CDR3 extends over 16 amino acids. The CDR3 here is CASSPLGQGNTGELFF. CDR3 in DNA: TGTGCCAGCAGCCCCCTAGGACAGGGGAACACCGGGGAGCTGTTTTTT.

The chain carries TRBV7-2 and TRBJ1-1, with no clear D. V lost 1 base to trimming and J lost 1 base, with 10 bases between them. The CDR3 is made up of 15 amino acids. CDR1 SGHTA and CDR2 FQGNSA come from the germline V gene. Here the CDR3 reads CASSLEAAGNTEAFF. DNA of the CDR3: TGTGCCAGCAGCTTAGAGGCGGCCGGGAACACTGAAGCTTTCTTT.

This clone appeared a few times. Its ends do not fully match the called genes, so a read error is possible. The CDR3 DNA sequence: TGTGCTAGCAGCCCTCTCGGACAGGGGGTGGAGACCCAGTACTTC. It specifies CASSPLGQGVETQYF. V usage is TRBV7-7 and J usage is TRBJ2-5, with TRBD1 matching over 10 bases. The CDR3 totals 15 residues. The germline CDR1 and CDR2 sequences are SSHAT and FNYEAQ (reference sequence).

This chain uses TRBV27 with TRBJ1-5, with D maybe TRBD1 (5 bases). Trimming took 5 bases from V and 10 from J, leaving 24 bases between them. Germline CDR1 reads MNHEY; CDR2 reads SMNVEV (reference sequence). This CDR3 comprises 16 residues. Here the CDR3 reads CASSRRDGGSRYPQHF. The DNA for the CDR3 is TGTGCCAGCAGTCGCAGGGACGGTGGGAGTAGGTATCCCCAGCATTTT.

The chain has TRBV5-4 and TRBJ1-1; D is perhaps TRBD1 (5 bases). With 4 bases removed from V and 1 base from J, the gap between germline ends came to 11 bases. Germline CDR1 is SGHNT and CDR2 is YYREEE (reference sequence). The CDR3 totals 14 residues. The CDR3 bases are TGTGCCAGCAGCCGCCAGGGTTCGAACACTGAAGCTTTCTTT. This sequence encodes CASSRQGSNTEAFF.

The rearrangement uses TRBV25-1 and TRBJ1-2; a weak D match, TRBD1 (6 bases). This CDR3 contains 11 residues. V shed 8 bases and J shed 4 bases, with 8 bases lying between them. CDR1 is MGHDK, CDR2 SYGVNS, per germline. CDR3 bases: TGTGCCAGCGGGACAACCTATGGCTACACCTTC. It codes for CASGTTYGYTF.

The chain uses TRBV6-5 and TRBJ2-3; 7 nucleotides line up with TRBD2. CDR1 and CDR2 from the germline V gene are MNHEY and SVGAGI. The CDR3 length is 13 residues. V shed 1 base and J 6 bases; nucleotides not matched to a gene: 1. In DNA, the CDR3 is TGTGCCAGCAGTTACTTGGGGGGGGATACGCAGTATTTT. This codes for CASSYLGGDTQYF.

CDR3 in DNA: TGCAGCGTTGGAGGGGGGCCGAGGGATACGCAGTATTTT. This encodes CSVGGGPRDTQYF. The chain is built from TRBV29-1 and TRBJ2-3; possibly TRBD1 or TRBD2 for D (6 bases each). The CDR3 length is 13 residues. Trimming left V 4 bases short and J 6 bases short, with 14 bases between. Germline-derived CDR1 and CDR2 are SQVTM and ANQGSEA.